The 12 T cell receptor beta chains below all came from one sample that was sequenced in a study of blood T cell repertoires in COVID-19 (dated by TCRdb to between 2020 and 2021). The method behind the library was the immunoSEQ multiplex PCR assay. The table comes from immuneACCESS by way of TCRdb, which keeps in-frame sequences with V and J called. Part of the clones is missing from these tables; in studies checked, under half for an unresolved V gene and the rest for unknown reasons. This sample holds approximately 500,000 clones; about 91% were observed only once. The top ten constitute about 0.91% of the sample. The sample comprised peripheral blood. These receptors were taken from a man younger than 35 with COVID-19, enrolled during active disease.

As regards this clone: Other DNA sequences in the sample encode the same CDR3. This CDR3 is CASSLDRGSYEQYF. Here the CDR3 DNA reads TGTGCCAGCAGCTTGGACAGGGGTTCCTACGAGCAGTACTTC. The chain recombines TRBV7-2 with TRBJ2-7; 9 bases map to TRBD1. Per the germline V gene, CDR1 is SGHTA and CDR2 is FQGNSA. V dropped 3 bases and J dropped 1; count of bases not matched to a gene: 1. The CDR3 totals 14 residues.

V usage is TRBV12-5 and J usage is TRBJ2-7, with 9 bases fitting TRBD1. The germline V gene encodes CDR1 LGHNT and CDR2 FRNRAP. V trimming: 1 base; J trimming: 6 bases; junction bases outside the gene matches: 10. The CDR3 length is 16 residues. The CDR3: CASGLAIGTGYREQYF. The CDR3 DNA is TGTGCTAGTGGTTTGGCGATCGGGACAGGGTATCGCGAGCAGTACTTC.

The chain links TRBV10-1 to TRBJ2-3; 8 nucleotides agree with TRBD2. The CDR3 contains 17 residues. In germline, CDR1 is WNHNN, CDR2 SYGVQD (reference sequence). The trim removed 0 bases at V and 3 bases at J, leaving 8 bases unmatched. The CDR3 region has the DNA TGCGCCAGCAGTGAGTCGAGTCCGGGAGGGCCGACAGATACGCAGTATTTT. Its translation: CASSESSPGGPTDTQYF.

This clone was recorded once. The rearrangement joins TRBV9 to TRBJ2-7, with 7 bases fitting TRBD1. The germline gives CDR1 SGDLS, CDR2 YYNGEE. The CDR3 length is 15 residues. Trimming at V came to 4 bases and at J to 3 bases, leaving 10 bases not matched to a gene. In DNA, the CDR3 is TGTGCCAGCAGCCTCCGGGACAGCCCTAACTACGAGCAGTACTTC. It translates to CASSLRDSPNYEQYF.

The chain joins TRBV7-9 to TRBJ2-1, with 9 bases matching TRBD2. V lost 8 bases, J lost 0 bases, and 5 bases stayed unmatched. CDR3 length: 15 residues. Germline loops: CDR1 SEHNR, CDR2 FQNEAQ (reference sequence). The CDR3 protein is CASLGSGSSYNEQFF. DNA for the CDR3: TGTGCCAGCCTTGGTAGCGGGAGCTCCTACAATGAGCAGTTCTTC.

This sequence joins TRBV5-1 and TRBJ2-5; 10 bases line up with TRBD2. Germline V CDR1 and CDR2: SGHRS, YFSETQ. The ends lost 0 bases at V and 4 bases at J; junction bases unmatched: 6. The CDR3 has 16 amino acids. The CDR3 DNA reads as TGCGCCAGCAGCTTGGGAGTAGCGGGAGGTGTAGAGACCCAGTACTTC. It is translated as CASSLGVAGGVETQYF. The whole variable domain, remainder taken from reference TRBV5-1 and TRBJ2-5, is KAGVTQTPRYLIKTRGQQVTLSCSPISGHRSVSWYQQTPGQGLQFLFEYFSETQRNKGNFPGRFSGRQFSNSRSEMNVSTLELGDSALYLCASSLGVAGGVETQYFGPGTRLLVL.

The CDR3, as DNA: TGTGCCAGCAGCTTCCTAACTGCTAACTATGGCTACACCTTC. Protein product: CASSFLTANYGYTF. J is TRBJ1-2 and V is TRBV7-9; D is uncertain. This CDR3 region has 14 residues. Germline V gene lookup returns CDR1 SEHNR and CDR2 FQNEAQ (reference sequence). Trimming removed 3 bases at V and 0 bases at J, with 8 bases between.

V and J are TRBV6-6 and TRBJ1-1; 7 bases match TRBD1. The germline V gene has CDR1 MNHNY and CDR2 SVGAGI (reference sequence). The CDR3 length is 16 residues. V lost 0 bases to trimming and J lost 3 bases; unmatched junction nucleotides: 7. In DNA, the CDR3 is TGTGCCAGCAGTTACTCGACGACAGGGAGGTACACTGAAGCTTTCTTT. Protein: CASSYSTTGRYTEAFF.

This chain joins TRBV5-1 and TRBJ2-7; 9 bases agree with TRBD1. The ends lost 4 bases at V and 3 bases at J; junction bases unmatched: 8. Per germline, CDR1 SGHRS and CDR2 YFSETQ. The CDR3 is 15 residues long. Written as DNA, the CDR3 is TGCGCCAGCAGCCCCTCGGGACAGGGCCACTACGAGCAGTACTTC. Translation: CASSPSGQGHYEQYF. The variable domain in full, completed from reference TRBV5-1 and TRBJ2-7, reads KAGVTQTPRYLIKTRGQQVTLSCSPISGHRSVSWYQQTPGQGLQFLFEYFSETQRNKGNFPGRFSGRQFSNSRSEMNVSTLELGDSALYLCASSPSGQGHYEQYFGPGTRLTVT.

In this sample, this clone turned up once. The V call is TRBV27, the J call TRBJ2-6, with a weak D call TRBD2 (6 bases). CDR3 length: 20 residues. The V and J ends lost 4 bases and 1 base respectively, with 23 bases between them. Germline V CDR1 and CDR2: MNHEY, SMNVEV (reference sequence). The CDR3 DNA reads TGTGCCAGCAGTTCGTCCTTCGGGGGTCAGGGATATTCTGGGGCCAACGTCCTGACTTTC. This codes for CASSSSFGGQGYSGANVLTF. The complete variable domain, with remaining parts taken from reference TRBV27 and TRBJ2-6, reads EAQVTQNPRYLITVTGKKLTVTCSQNMNHEYMSWYRQDPGLGLRQIYYSMNVEVTDKGDVPEGYKVSRKEKRNFPLILESPSPNQTSLYFCASSSSFGGQGYSGANVLTFGAGSRLTVL.

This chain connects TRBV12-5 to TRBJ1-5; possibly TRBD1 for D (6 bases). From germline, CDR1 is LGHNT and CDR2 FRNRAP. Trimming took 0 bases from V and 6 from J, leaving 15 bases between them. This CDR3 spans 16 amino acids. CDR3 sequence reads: CASGLVGVTRGQPQHF. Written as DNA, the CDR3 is TGTGCTAGTGGTTTGGTAGGGGTTACCAGGGGTCAGCCCCAGCATTTT.

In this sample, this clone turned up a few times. The CDR3 sequence is CASSLKNRLTDTQYF. The CDR3 region has the DNA TGTGCCAGCAGCTTGAAAAACAGGCTCACAGATACGCAGTATTTT. V and J are TRBV5-6 and TRBJ2-3; a weak D match, TRBD1 (5 bases). This CDR3 has 15 amino acids. Per the germline V gene, CDR1 is SGHDT and CDR2 is YYEEEE. V lost 1 base to trimming and J lost 2 bases, with 11 bases between them.